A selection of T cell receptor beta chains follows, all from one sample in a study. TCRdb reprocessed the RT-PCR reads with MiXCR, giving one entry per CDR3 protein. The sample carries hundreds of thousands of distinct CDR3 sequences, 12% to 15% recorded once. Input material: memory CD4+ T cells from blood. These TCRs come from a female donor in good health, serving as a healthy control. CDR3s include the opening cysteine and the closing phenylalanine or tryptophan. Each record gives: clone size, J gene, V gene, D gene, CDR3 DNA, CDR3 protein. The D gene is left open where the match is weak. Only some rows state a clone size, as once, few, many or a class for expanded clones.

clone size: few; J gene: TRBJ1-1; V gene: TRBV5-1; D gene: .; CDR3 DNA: TGCGCCAGCAGCCCGGACACCTATAACACTGAAGCTTTCTTT; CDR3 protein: CASSPDTYNTEAFF
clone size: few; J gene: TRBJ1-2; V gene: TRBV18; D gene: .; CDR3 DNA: TGTGCCAGCTCACCAGATAGGCTCTATGGCTACACCTTC; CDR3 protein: CASSPDRLYGYTF
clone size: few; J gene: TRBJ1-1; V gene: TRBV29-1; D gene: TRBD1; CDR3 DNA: TGCAGCTATGAGGGACAGGGGGCCGGGACTGAAGCTTTCTTT; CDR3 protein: CSYEGQGAGTEAFF
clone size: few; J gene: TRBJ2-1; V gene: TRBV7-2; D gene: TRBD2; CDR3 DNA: TGTGCCAGCAGCAAAAGACTAGCGGGCCACTACAATGAGCAGTTCTTC; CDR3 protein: CASSKRLAGHYNEQFF
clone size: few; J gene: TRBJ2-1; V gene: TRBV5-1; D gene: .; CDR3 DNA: TGCGCCAGCAACCCGGACTCCAGGGGCGGTGAGCAGTTCTTC; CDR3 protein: CASNPDSRGGEQFF
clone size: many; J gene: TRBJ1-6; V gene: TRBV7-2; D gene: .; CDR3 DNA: TGTGCCAGCAGCCCGATGCGGCAGGGTTCCTCACCCCTCCACTTT; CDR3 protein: CASSPMRQGSSPLHF
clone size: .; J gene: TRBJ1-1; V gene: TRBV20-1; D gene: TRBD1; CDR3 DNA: TGCAGTGCTGGACTGGAAGGGGGCATGAACACTGAAGCTTTCTTT; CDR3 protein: CSAGLEGGMNTEAFF
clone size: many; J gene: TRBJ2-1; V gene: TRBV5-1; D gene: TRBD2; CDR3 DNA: TGCGCCAGCAGCTTGGATACTAGCGGTTCCAATGAGCAGTTCTTC; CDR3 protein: CASSLDTSGSNEQFF
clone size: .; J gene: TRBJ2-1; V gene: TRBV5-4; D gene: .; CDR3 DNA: TGTGCCAGCAGATGGGACAAGGTCGCACCTGATGAGCAGTTCTTC; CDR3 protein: CASRWDKVAPDEQFF
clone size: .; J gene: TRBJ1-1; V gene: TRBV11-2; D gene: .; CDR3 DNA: TGTGCCAGCAGCTTAGGGTCGAGGAACACTGAAGCTTTCTTT; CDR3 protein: CASSLGSRNTEAFF
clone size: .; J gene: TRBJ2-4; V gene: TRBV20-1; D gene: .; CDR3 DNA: TGCAGTGCTACCTTTTCTGGATCCGACGAAAAAAACATTCAGTACTTC; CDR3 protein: CSATFSGSDEKNIQYF
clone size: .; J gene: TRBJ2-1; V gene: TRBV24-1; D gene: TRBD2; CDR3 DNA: TGTGCCACCAGTGATTTGAAGGCTAGCGGGCTACTAAACAATGAGCAGTTCTTC; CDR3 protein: CATSDLKASGLLNNEQFF